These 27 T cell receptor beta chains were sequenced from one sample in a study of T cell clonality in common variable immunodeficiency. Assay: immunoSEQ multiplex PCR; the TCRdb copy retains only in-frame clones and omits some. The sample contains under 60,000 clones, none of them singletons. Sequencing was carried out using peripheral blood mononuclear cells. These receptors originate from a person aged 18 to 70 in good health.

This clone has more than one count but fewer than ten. The sequenced CDR3 bases are TGCAGTGCTAGAGCCCCCGGGGGGGGAGTCTCCGAG. This encodes CSARAPGGGVSE. The whole CDR3 sequence reads CSARAPGGGVSEQYF. The chain employs TRBV20-1 and TRBJ2-7; 8 bases agree with TRBD2. The read ends 3 residues early relative to the CDR3; the germline J gene fills the gap. The germline V gene has CDR1 DFQATT and CDR2 SNEGSKA (reference sequence). Trimming took 1 base from V and 6 from J; bases not matched to a gene: 11. This CDR3 is 15 amino acids long.

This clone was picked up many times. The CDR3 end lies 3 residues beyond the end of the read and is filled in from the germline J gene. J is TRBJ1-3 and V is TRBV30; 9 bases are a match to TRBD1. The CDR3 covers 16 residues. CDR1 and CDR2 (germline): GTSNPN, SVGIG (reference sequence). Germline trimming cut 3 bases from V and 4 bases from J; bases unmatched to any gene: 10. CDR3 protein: CAWSTLDRGEGNTIYF. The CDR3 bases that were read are TGTGCCTGGAGCACCCTAGACAGGGGGGAAGGAAACACC.

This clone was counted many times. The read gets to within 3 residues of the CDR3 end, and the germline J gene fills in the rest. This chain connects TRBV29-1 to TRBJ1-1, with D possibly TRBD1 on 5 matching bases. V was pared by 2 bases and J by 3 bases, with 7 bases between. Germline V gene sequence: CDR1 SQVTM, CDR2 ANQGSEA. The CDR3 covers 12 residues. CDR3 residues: CSVERGDTEAFF. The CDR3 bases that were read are TGCAGCGTTGAACGAGGGGACACTGAA.

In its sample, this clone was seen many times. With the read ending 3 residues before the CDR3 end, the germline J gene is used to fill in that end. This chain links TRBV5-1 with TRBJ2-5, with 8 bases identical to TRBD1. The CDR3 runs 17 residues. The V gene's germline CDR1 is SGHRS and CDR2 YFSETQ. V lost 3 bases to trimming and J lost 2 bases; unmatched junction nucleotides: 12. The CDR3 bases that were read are TGCGCCAGCAGCTGGAGCTACAGGGGGTTCCAACAAGAGACC. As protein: CASSWSYRGFQQET. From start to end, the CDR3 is CASSWSYRGFQQETQYF.

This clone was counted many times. CDR3 bases read: TGCGCCAGCAGCTTAAGGGTCGACACCGGGGAG. As protein: CASSLRVDTGE. The whole CDR3 region reads CASSLRVDTGELFF. The chain is built from TRBV5-1 and TRBJ2-2; no clear D gene. The CDR3 is cut off 3 residues early in the read; its end comes from the germline J gene. This CDR3 region has 14 residues. CDR1 and CDR2 from the germline V gene are SGHRS and YFSETQ. V lost 2 bases and J lost 3, with 8 bases in between.

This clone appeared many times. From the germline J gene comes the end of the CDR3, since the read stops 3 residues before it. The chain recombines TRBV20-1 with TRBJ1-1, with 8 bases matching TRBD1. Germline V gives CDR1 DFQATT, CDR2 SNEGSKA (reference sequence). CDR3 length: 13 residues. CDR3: CSARDDLGQGAFF. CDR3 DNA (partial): TGCAGTGCTAGAGATGATCTAGGACAGGGT.

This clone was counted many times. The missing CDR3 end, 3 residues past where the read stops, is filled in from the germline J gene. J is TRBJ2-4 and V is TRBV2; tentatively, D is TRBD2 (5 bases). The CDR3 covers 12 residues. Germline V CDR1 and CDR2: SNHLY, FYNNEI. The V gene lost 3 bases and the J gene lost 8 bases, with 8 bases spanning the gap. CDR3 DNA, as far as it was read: TGTGCCAGCAGTGAGCGGGTGTACATT. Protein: CASSERVYI. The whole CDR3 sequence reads CASSERVYIQYF.

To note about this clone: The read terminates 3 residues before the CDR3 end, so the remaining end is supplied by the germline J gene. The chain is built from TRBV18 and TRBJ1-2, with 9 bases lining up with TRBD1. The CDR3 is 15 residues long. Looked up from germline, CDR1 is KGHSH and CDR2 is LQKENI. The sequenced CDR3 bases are TGTGCCAGCTCGGACCTATTCGGGACAGGGAATGAC. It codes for CASSDLFGTGND. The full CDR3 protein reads CASSDLFGTGNDYTF.

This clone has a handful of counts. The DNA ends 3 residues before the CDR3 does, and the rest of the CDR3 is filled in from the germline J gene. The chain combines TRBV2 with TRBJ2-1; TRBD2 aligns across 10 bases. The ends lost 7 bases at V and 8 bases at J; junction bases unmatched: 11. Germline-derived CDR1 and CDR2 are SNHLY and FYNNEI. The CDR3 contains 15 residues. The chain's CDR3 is CASNRDSGRADEQFF. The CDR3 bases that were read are TGTGCCAGCAACCGAGACAGCGGGAGGGCCGATGAG.

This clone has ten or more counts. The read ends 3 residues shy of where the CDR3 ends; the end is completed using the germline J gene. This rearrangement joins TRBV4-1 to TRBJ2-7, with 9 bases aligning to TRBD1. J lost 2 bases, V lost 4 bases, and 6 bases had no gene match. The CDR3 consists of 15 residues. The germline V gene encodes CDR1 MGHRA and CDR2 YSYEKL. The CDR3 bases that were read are TGCGCCAGCAGCCTTCGACAGGGGGGGCCCTACGAG. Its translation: CASSLRQGGPYE. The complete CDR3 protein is CASSLRQGGPYEQYF.

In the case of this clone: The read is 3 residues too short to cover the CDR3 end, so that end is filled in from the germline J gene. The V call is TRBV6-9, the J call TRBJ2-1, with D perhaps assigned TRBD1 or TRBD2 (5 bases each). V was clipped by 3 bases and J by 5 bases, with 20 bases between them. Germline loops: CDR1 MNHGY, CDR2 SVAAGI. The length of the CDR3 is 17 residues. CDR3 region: CASSYPRGMGRHNEQFF. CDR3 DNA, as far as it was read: TGTGCCAGCAGTTACCCGAGGGGAATGGGCCGCCACAATGAG.

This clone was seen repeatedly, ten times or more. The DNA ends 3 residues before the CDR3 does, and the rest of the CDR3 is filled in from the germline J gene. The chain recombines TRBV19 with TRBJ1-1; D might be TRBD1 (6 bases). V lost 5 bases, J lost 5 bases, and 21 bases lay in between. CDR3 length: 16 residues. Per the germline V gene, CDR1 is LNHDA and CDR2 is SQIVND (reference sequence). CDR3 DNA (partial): TGTGCCAGTAGTTTCTCCCATACAGGGTTCAGGACTGAA. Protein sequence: CASSFSHTGFRTE. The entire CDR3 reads CASSFSHTGFRTEAFF.

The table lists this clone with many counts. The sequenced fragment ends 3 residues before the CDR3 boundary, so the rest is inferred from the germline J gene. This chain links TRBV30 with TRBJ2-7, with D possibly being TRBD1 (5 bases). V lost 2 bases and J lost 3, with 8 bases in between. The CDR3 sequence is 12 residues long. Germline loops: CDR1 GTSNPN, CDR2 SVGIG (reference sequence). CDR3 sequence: CAWSHTGYEQYF. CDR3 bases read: TGTGCCTGGAGTCACACAGGCTACGAG. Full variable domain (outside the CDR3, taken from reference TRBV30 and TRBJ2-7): SQTIHQWPATLVQPVGSPLSLECTVEGTSNPNLYWYRQAAGRGLQLLFYSVGIGQISSEVPQNLSASRPQDRQFILSSKKLLLSDSGFYLCAWSHTGYEQYFGPGTRLTVT.

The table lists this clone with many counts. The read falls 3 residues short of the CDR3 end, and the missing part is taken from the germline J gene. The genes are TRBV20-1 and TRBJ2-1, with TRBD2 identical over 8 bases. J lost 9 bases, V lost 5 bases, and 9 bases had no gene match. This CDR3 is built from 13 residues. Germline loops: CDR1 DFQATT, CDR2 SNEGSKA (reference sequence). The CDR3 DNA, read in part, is TGCAGTGCTCCTCGGGGGGGAAGGAGTGAG. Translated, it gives CSAPRGGRSE. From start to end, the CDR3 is CSAPRGGRSEQFF.

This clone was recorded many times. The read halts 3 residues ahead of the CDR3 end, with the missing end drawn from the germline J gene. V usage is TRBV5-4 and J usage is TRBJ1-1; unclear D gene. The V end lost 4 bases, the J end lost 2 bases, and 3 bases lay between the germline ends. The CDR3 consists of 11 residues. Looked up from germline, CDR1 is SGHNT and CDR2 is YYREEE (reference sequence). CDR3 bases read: TGTGCCAGCAGCCTCAACACTGAA. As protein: CASSLNTE. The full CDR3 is CASSLNTEAFF.

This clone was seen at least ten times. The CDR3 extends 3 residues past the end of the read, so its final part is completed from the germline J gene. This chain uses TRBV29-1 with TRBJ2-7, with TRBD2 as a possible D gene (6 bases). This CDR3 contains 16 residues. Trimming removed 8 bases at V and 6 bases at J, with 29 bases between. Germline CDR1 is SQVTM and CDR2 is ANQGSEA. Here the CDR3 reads CSIAGVMGGLASEQYF. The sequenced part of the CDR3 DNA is TGCAGCATTGCAGGTGTAATGGGAGGACTGGCCTCCGAG.

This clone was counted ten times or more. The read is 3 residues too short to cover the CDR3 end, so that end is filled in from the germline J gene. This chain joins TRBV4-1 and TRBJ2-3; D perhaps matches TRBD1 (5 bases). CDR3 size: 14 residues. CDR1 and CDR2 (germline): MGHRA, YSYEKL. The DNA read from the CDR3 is TGCGCCAGCAGCCAAGATCACGGACAAGAGACG. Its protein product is CASSQDHGQET. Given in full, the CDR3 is CASSQDHGQETQYF.

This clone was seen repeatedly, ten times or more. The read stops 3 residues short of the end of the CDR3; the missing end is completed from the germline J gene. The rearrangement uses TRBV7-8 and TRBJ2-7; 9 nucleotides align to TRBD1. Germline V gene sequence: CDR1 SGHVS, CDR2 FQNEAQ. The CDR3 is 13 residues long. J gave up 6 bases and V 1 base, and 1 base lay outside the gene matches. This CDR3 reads CASSLDRGREQYF. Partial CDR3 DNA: TGTGCCAGCAGCTTAGACAGGGGGCGCGAG. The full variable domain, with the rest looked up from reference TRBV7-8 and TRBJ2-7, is GAGVSQSPRYKVAKRGQDVALRCDPISGHVSLFWYQQALGQGPEFLTYFQNEAQLDKSGLPSDRFFAERPEGSVSTLKIQRTQQEDSAVYLCASSLDRGREQYFGPGTRLTVT.

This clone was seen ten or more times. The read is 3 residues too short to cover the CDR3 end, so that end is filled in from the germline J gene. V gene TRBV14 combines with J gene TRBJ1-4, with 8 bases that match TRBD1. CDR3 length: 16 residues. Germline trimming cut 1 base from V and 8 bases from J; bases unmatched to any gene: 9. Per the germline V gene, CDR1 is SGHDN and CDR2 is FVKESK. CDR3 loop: CASSQATGGLEEKLFF. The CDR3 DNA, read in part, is TGTGCCAGCAGCCAAGCCACAGGGGGTCTGGAAGAAAAA.

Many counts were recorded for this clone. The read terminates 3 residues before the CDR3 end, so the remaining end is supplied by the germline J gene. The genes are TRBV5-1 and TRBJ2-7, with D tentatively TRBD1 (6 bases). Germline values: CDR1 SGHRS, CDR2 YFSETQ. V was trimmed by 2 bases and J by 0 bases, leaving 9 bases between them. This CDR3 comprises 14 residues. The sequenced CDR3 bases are TGCGCCAGCAGCTTTGCAGGGGACTCCTACGAG. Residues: CASSFAGDSYE. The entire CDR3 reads CASSFAGDSYEQYF.

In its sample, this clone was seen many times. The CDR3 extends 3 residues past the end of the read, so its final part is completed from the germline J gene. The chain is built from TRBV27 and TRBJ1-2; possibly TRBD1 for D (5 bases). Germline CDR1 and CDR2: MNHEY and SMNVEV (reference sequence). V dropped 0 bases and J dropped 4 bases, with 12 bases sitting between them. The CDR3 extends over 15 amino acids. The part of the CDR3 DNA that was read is TGTGCCAGCAGTTTATCGATCGACAGTTCCTATGGC. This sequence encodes CASSLSIDSSYG. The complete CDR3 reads CASSLSIDSSYGYTF.

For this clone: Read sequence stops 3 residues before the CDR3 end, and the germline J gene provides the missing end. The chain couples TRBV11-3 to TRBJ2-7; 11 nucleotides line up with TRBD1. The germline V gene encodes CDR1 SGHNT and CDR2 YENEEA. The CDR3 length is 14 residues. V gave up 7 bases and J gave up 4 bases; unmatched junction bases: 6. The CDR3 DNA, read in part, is TGTGCCAGCACCACCGGGACAGGGGGTTACGAG. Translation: CASTTGTGGYE. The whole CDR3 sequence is CASTTGTGGYEQYF. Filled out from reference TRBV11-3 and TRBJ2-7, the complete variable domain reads EAGVVQSPRYKIIEKKQPVAFWCNPISGHNTLYWYLQNLGQGPELLIRYENEEAVDDSQLPKDRFSAERLKGVDSTLKIQPAELGDSAVYLCASTTGTGGYEQYFGPGTRLTVT.

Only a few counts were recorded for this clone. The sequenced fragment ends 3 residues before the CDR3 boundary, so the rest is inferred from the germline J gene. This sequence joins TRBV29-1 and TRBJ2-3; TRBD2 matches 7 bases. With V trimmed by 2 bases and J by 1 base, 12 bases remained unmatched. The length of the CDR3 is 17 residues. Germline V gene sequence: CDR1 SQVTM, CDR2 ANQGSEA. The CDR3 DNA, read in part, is TGCAGCGTTGAACCCCTTGGGCGGGAGTGGGGCACAGATACG. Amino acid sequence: CSVEPLGREWGTDT. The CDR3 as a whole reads CSVEPLGREWGTDTQYF.

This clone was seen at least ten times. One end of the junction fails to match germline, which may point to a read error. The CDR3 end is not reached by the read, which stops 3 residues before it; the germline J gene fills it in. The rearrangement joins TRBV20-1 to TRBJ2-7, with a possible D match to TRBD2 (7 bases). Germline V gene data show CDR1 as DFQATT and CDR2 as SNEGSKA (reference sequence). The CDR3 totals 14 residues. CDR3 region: CSALRGDTSHEQYF. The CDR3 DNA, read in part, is TGCAGTGCTCTCCGGGGGGACACCTCCCACGAG.

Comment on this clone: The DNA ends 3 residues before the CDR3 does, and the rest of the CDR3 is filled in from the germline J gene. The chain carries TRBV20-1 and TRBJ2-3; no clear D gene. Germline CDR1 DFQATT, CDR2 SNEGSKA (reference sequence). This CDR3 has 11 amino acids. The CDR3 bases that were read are TGCAGTGCGGTAGCCGAGGAGACG. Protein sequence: CSAVAEET. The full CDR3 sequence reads CSAVAEETQYF.

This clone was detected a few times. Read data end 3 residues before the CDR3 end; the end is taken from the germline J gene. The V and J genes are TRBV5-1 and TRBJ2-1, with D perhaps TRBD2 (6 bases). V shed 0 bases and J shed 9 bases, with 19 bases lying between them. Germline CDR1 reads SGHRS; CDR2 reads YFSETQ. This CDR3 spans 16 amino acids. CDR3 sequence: CASSLVAEIRVSEQFF. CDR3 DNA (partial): TGCGCCAGCAGCTTGGTAGCGGAAATAAGGGTCTCTGAG.

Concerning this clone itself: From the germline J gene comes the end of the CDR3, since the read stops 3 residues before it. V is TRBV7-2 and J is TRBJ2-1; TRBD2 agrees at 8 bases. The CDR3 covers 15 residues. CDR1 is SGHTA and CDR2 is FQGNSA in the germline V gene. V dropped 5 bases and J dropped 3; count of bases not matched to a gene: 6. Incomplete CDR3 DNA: TGTGCCAGCAGCCTTAGCGGGAATGGCTACAATGAG. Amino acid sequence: CASSLSGNGYNE. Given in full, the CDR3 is CASSLSGNGYNEQFF.